This T cell receptor beta chain was captured by sequencing in a study of blood T cell repertoires in COVID-19. Study details: Researchers got acute and convalescent COVID-19 samples from the United States, Italy and Spain.

Patients from Seattle were sampled longitudinally, starting during active infection. How the authors handled the data: Quantification of nucleated cells was approximated via reference gene primer amplification. Profiled with immunoSEQ multiplex PCR; TCRdb holds only in-frame clones, not every one. V, J and clone size were drawn from that table, and D and trimming were deduced from the DNA. The table lists about 160,000 clones, around 84% of them singletons. V trimming: 7 bases; J trimming: 10 bases; junction bases outside the gene matches: 11. This CDR3 contains 13 residues. Germline CDR1 MNHEY, CDR2 SVGAGI.

Input material: peripheral blood. The receptor was derived from a woman in her forties or fifties with COVID-19, enrolled during active disease. The V call is TRBV6-5, the J call TRBJ1-1, with 8 bases fitting TRBD1. The DNA of the CDR3 is TGTGCCAGCACCCGGGGGCCAGGGGGCGTAGCTTTCTTT. Amino acids: CASTRGPGGVAFF.